This record concerns one TCR beta chain sequence. Its antigen is not known. The data were obtained in a study of neurological immune-mediated disorders. Notes on the study in general: HTLV-1-associated myelopathy led in TCR clonal expansion, while multiple sclerosis ranked lowest, below healthy controls.

MiXCR, run by TCRdb on the 5' RACE reads, gives a single entry per CDR3 protein. The data show over 90,000 distinct CDR3 sequences, 9.5% to 14% seen once. Trimming stripped 4 bases from V and 3 bases from J, with 12 bases between. The CDR3 contains 14 residues. CDR1 and CDR2 from the germline V gene are SQVTM and ANQGSEA. As to time point: longitudinal time-point 3. The V call is TRBV29-1, the J call TRBJ1-4; D not resolved. The sample consisted of PBMCs. The origin of this receptor is a female donor with HTLV-1-associated myelopathy (HAM/TSP). The CDR3 DNA follows: TGCAGCGTTGTTGGGAGTTCAGCTAATGAAAAACTGTTTTTT. Translating it yields CSVVGSSANEKLFF.